These 20 T cell receptor beta chains share one sample of origin, sequenced in a study of immune cell composition in non-small cell lung cancer. Sequenced by immunoSEQ multiplex PCR; TCRdb stores in-frame clones only, minus some. The sample shows about 7,200 clones, less than 75% of them seen only once. Input material: lung tumor tissue. The receptors were sampled from a human donor with non-small cell lung cancer.

The chain employs TRBV5-1 and TRBJ2-3; 10 bases agree with TRBD2. Looked up from germline, CDR1 is SGHRS and CDR2 is YFSETQ. The V and J ends lost 4 bases and 4 bases, in that order; junction bases with no gene match: 12. The CDR3 runs 17 residues. The CDR3 nucleotides are TGCGCCAGCAGCGCGGAGCCTAGCGGGAGCCCCCCAGATACGCAGTATTTT. Protein sequence: CASSAEPSGSPPDTQYF.

This chain joins TRBV7-6 and TRBJ2-2, with TRBD1 matching over 7 bases. Germline CDR1 reads SGHVS; CDR2 reads FNYEAQ. V lost 3 bases, J lost 6 bases, and 1 base stayed unmatched. The CDR3 consists of 13 residues. The CDR3 is CASSFQGAGELFF. DNA of the CDR3: TGTGCCAGCAGCTTCCAGGGGGCCGGGGAGCTGTTTTTT.

The chain is built from TRBV21-1 and TRBJ2-1; no check of the table's D call, TRBD1, against the DNA was made. TRBV21-1 is a pseudogene segment. This CDR3 spans 16 amino acids. CDR3: CASSSRDSPSYNEQFF. The CDR3 DNA sequence: TGTGCCAGCAGCAGTCGGGACAGCCCAAGCTACAATGAGCAGTTCTTC.

This rearrangement joins TRBV5-4 to TRBJ1-1; D might be TRBD1 (6 bases). With 0 bases removed from V and 5 bases from J, the gap between germline ends came to 8 bases. The CDR3 spans 13 residues. CDR1 is SGHNT, CDR2 YYREEE, per germline (reference sequence). CDR3 nucleotide sequence: TGTGCCAGCAGCTTGGACAGGGTTACTGAAGCTTTCTTT. Encoded protein: CASSLDRVTEAFF.

The CDR3 DNA reads TGTGCCAGCAGACGGACCGGGACTAGCGGGATCTACGAGCAGTACTTC. Its translation is CASRRTGTSGIYEQYF. The V and J genes are TRBV27 and TRBJ2-7; 13 bases align to TRBD2. Per germline, CDR1 MNHEY and CDR2 SMNVEV (reference sequence). V shed 6 bases and J 3 bases; nucleotides not matched to a gene: 8. There are 16 residues in the CDR3.

The chain is built from TRBV7-8 and TRBJ1-1, with TRBD1 matching 8 bases. CDR3 length equals 14 residues. V shed 2 bases, J shed 3 bases, and the junction held 2 bases outside the gene matches. Germline V gene lookup returns CDR1 SGHVS and CDR2 FQNEAQ. CDR3 amino acids: CASSLQGADTEAFF. CDR3 in DNA: TGTGCCAGCAGCTTACAGGGGGCCGACACTGAAGCTTTCTTT.

In its sample, this clone was seen once. The V gene is TRBV20-1, the J gene TRBJ2-1, with a possible D match to TRBD2 (6 bases). Looked up from germline, CDR1 is DFQATT and CDR2 is SNEGSKA (reference sequence). V dropped 4 bases and J dropped 14 bases, with 15 bases sitting between them. The CDR3 covers 11 residues. The CDR3 loop reads CSATPGLKEFF. The CDR3 nucleotides are TGCAGTGCTACACCCGGACTAAAGGAGTTCTTC.

By sample fraction, this clone is medium-sized (0.01 to 0.1%). The chain is built from TRBV29-1 and TRBJ1-1; weak D call: TRBD1 (6 bases). V lost 6 bases and J 1 base, leaving 15 bases between the germline ends. The CDR3 is 14 amino acids. The germline gives CDR1 SQVTM, CDR2 ANQGSEA. As DNA, the CDR3 is TGCAGCGTGATGACAGGAGGCGGGAACACTGAAGCTTTCTTT. It codes for CSVMTGGGNTEAFF.

The chain recombines TRBV19 with TRBJ1-2; D perhaps matches TRBD1 (6 bases). Trimming stripped 4 bases from V and 2 bases from J, with 14 bases between. The CDR3 runs to 15 residues. Germline loops: CDR1 LNHDA, CDR2 SQIVND (reference sequence). Here the CDR3 DNA reads TGTGCCAGTAGTAGCACCAGGGGTACCAACTATGGCTACACCTTC. Its protein is CASSSTRGTNYGYTF.

This chain links TRBV12-2 with TRBJ2-1; the D call in the table, TRBD2, was not verified against the DNA. TRBV12-2 is designated a pseudogene. This CDR3 is 17 amino acids long. CDR3 protein: CASRLALRGGLHNEQFF. In DNA form, the CDR3 reads TGTGCAAGTCGCTTAGCGTTGCGGGGGGGCTTACACAATGAGCAGTTCTTC.

The chain joins TRBV6-1 to TRBJ1-1; unclear D gene. Per germline, CDR1 MNHNS and CDR2 SASEGT. This CDR3 has 13 amino acids. V gave up 6 bases and J gave up 5 bases, with 13 bases separating them. The chain's CDR3 is CASRLVLRTEAFF. In DNA form, the CDR3 reads TGTGCCAGCAGGTTAGTGTTACGGACTGAAGCTTTCTTT.

This clone is deemed large. This chain connects TRBV18 to TRBJ2-3; 9 bases line up with TRBD2. The V and J ends lost 4 bases and 1 base, in that order; junction bases with no gene match: 0. Looked up from germline, CDR1 is KGHSH and CDR2 is LQKENI. The CDR3 is made up of 14 amino acids. The CDR3 DNA follows: TGTGCCAGCTCACGGACTAGCGGCACAGATACGCAGTATTTT. Translation gives CASSRTSGTDTQYF.

J is TRBJ2-3 and V is TRBV9, with TRBD2 as a possible D gene (6 bases). CDR1 and CDR2 from the germline V gene are SGDLS and YYNGEE. Trimming shortened V by 4 bases and J by 5 bases, and 11 bases separated the two germline ends. CDR3 length: 13 amino acids. The CDR3 sequence is CASSIPGVDTQYF. The CDR3 DNA reads as TGTGCCAGCAGCATCCCGGGGGTAGATACGCAGTATTTT.

V usage is TRBV9 and J usage is TRBJ2-3; 10 nucleotides align to TRBD2. The CDR3 covers 16 residues. The germline V gene has CDR1 SGDLS and CDR2 YYNGEE. V gave up 4 bases and J gave up 0 bases; unmatched junction bases: 5. The CDR3 protein is CASSPLTSGSTDTQYF. The CDR3 coding sequence is TGTGCCAGCAGCCCACTGACTAGCGGGAGCACAGATACGCAGTATTTT.

This clone was seen only a few times. The chain is built from TRBV27 and TRBJ2-2, with 14 bases that match TRBD2. This CDR3 is built from 17 residues. The junction had 7 bases not matched to a gene; V was cut back by 5 bases and J by 5 bases. CDR1 and CDR2 from the germline V gene are MNHEY and SMNVEV (reference sequence). CDR3 protein: CASSAPGLAGATGELFF. The CDR3 nucleotides read TGTGCCAGCAGTGCCCCGGGACTAGCGGGGGCTACCGGGGAGCTGTTTTTT.

The chain joins TRBV6-1 to TRBJ2-1, with a weak D call TRBD1 (5 bases). Germline CDR1 MNHNS, CDR2 SASEGT. This CDR3 comprises 14 residues. V was cut by 7 bases and J by 2 bases, with 12 bases left in between. The CDR3 region is CASTPGWAYNEQFF. Written as DNA, the CDR3 is TGTGCCAGCACCCCAGGGTGGGCCTACAATGAGCAGTTCTTC.

The V call is TRBV6-1, the J call TRBJ2-1, with TRBD1 identical over 8 bases. There are 15 residues in the CDR3. Trimming cost V 9 bases and J 5 bases; bases outside gene matches: 12. The germline CDR1 and CDR2 sequences are MNHNS and SASEGT. CDR3 in amino acids: CASYGTGDVNNEQFF. In DNA, the CDR3 is TGTGCCAGTTACGGGACAGGTGACGTCAACAATGAGCAGTTCTTC.

This chain's CDR3 is CASSLLDRGRAGELFF. In DNA, the CDR3 is TGTGCCAGCAGTTTACTCGACAGGGGTAGGGCCGGGGAGCTGTTTTTT. V is TRBV28 and J is TRBJ2-2, with 8 bases that match TRBD1. V trimming: 2 bases; J trimming: 6 bases; junction bases outside the gene matches: 8. CDR3 length: 16 residues. CDR1 and CDR2 from the germline V gene are MDHEN and SYDVKM. The complete variable domain, with remaining parts taken from reference TRBV28 and TRBJ2-2, reads DVKVTQSSRYLVKRTGEKVFLECVQDMDHENMFWYRQDPGLGLRLIYFSYDVKMKEKGDIPEGYSVSREKKERFSLILESASTNQTSMYLCASSLLDRGRAGELFFGEGSRLTVL.

The genes are TRBV10-2 and TRBJ2-1; 8 bases line up with TRBD2. The CDR3 covers 14 residues. Trimming cost V 6 bases and J 9 bases; bases outside gene matches: 10. Germline V gives CDR1 WSHSY, CDR2 SAAADI. CDR3 DNA sequence: TGCGCCAGCAGCGACATAGCGGGACGGGTTGAGCAGTTCTTC. Translated, it gives CASSDIAGRVEQFF.

This clone was observed a single time. The chain is built from TRBV5-6 and TRBJ1-2, with D perhaps TRBD1 (5 bases). CDR1 and CDR2 (germline): SGHDT, YYEEEE. The ends were cut back, 5 bases at V and 4 bases at J, with 21 bases in the middle. There are 16 residues in the CDR3. CDR3 in amino acids: CASRPRGRRLFYGYTF. The CDR3 coding sequence is TGTGCCAGCAGACCAAGGGGCAGGCGACTTTTCTATGGCTACACCTTC.